The 32 T cell receptor beta chains below were found in one sample sequenced in a study of CD8 T cells in Susac syndrome. When the RNA was reverse transcribed, random hexamers were used with an input of about 0.45 to 1 ug. A single record per CDR3 protein comes from TCRdb applying MiXCR to the immunoSEQ multiplex PCR reads. The table shows approximately 150,000 distinct CDR3 sequences, with approximately 93% occurring only once. The sequencing input was CD4+ T cells from PBMCs. The receptors derive from a human donor with multiple sclerosis.

CDR3 coding DNA: TGCAGTGCAACGGACGGGTCCAGCTCCTACAATGAGCAGTTCTTC. It is translated as CSATDGSSSYNEQFF. The chain is built from TRBV20-1 and TRBJ2-1; no clear D. This CDR3 comprises 15 residues. V lost 6 bases to trimming and J lost 0 bases, with 15 bases between them. Germline V CDR1 and CDR2: DFQATT, SNEGSKA (reference sequence).

The CDR3 loop is CASRARDTWNQPQHF. CDR3 nucleotides: TGTGCCAGCAGGGCGCGGGACACCTGGAATCAGCCCCAGCATTTT. The chain joins TRBV2 to TRBJ1-5, with TRBD1 as a possible D gene (6 bases). V was pared by 6 bases and J by 4 bases, with 16 bases between. The CDR3 covers 15 residues. Germline-derived CDR1 and CDR2 are SNHLY and FYNNEI.

This sequence joins TRBV5-1 and TRBJ1-4, with D maybe TRBD1 (6 bases). This CDR3 has 15 residues. Germline V CDR1 and CDR2: SGHRS, YFSETQ. V was pared by 3 bases and J by 4 bases, with 13 bases between. CDR3 nucleotides: TGCGCCAGCAGCTCTACAGGGTCCTATAATGAAAAACTGTTTTTT. Encoded protein: CASSSTGSYNEKLFF.

The genes are TRBV6-6 and TRBJ1-2; D unresolved. Germline lookup yields CDR1 MNHNY and CDR2 SVGAGI (reference sequence). The length of the CDR3 is 16 residues. The V end lost 4 bases, the J end lost 3 bases, and 18 bases lay between the germline ends. The CDR3 here is CASSFPGQVGDYGYTF. CDR3 nucleotides: TGTGCCAGCAGTTTCCCTGGGCAGGTGGGCGACTATGGCTACACCTTC.

This clonotype was seen a single time. The chain joins TRBV15 to TRBJ2-3; TRBD2 might be the D (5 bases). V lost 5 bases and J 2 bases, leaving 8 bases between the germline ends. Germline CDR1 is LNHNV and CDR2 is YYDKDF (reference sequence). This CDR3 is built from 13 residues. Here the CDR3 DNA reads TGTGCCACCAGCGATAGCGACACAGATACGCAGTATTTT. Amino acid sequence: CATSDSDTDTQYF.

CDR3 loop: CASSLSLGRGITNYGYTF. The CDR3 DNA sequence: TGTGCCAGCAGTCTATCCCTCGGCAGGGGGATTACTAACTATGGCTACACCTTC. The rearrangement links TRBV12-3 or TRBV12-4 to TRBJ1-2; 7 positions match TRBD1. V lost 5 bases and J lost 0; bases outside the gene matches: 15. The CDR3 has 18 amino acids.

The chain employs TRBV10-3 and TRBJ2-5; 8 bases agree with TRBD2. The CDR3 is made up of 15 amino acids. Germline CDR1 and CDR2: ENHRY and SYGVKD. Trimming at V came to 4 bases and at J to 1 base, leaving 5 bases not matched to a gene. This chain's CDR3 is CAISGGGRSQETQYF. CDR3 nucleotides: TGTGCCATCAGTGGGGGCGGGAGGAGCCAAGAGACCCAGTACTTC.

The rearrangement links TRBV3-1 to TRBJ1-2; D perhaps matches TRBD1 (6 bases). The V end lost 2 bases, the J end lost 12 bases, and 10 bases lay between the germline ends. This CDR3 has 11 amino acids. Germline loops: CDR1 LGHDT, CDR2 YNNKEL (reference sequence). In DNA, the CDR3 is TGTGCCAGCAGCCAATCCACAGGGCACACCTTC. Amino acids: CASSQSTGHTF.

The rearrangement joins TRBV14 to TRBJ2-4, with D possibly called TRBD1 or TRBD2 (6 bases each). The CDR3 is 15 residues long. CDR1 is SGHDN, CDR2 FVKESK, per germline. V was clipped by 2 bases and J by 3 bases, with 11 bases between them. This CDR3 is CASSQLQGGKNIQYF. CDR3 sequence (DNA): TGTGCCAGCAGCCAATTACAGGGAGGCAAAAACATTCAGTACTTC.

CDR3 in DNA: TGCAGTGCTAGCGATAGGAATGAGCAGTTCTTC. Encoded protein: CSASDRNEQFF. The chain joins TRBV20-1 to TRBJ2-1; no clear D. Trimming stripped 3 bases from V and 7 bases from J, with 7 bases between. This CDR3 spans 11 amino acids. Germline-derived CDR1 and CDR2 are DFQATT and SNEGSKA (reference sequence).

V gene TRBV7-2 combines with J gene TRBJ2-3, with 11 bases matching TRBD2. The junction had 0 bases not matched to a gene; V was cut back by 3 bases and J by 4 bases. This CDR3 is built from 14 residues. Germline CDR1 is SGHTA and CDR2 is FQGNSA. The DNA of the CDR3 is TGTGCCAGCAGCTTTAGCGGGGGGGCAGATACGCAGTATTTT. Amino acids: CASSFSGGADTQYF.

The gene calls are TRBV20-1 and TRBJ1-2; D is unresolved. Looked up from germline, CDR1 is DFQATT and CDR2 is SNEGSKA (reference sequence). V gave up 5 bases and J gave up 7 bases, with 8 bases separating them. The CDR3 length is 10 residues. Written as DNA, the CDR3 is TGCAGTGCTGGGAGATCTGGCTACACCTTC. It is translated as CSAGRSGYTF.

The rearrangement links TRBV3-1 to TRBJ1-1; D not certain. This CDR3 spans 13 amino acids. CDR1 LGHDT and CDR2 YNNKEL come from the germline V gene (reference sequence). V was cut by 4 bases and J by 1 base, with 7 bases left in between. CDR3 sequence: CASSRQTNTEAFF. The CDR3 DNA is TGTGCCAGCAGCCGACAAACGAACACTGAAGCTTTCTTT.

This clonotype was recorded a few times. V and J are TRBV5-1 and TRBJ2-5, with 8 nucleotides matching TRBD2. Germline-derived CDR1 and CDR2 are SGHRS and YFSETQ. With V trimmed by 5 bases and J by 4 bases, 10 bases remained unmatched. The CDR3 is 15 residues long. The CDR3 nucleotides are TGCGCCAGCAGTGGAGCGGGAGTGAGTGGAGAGACCCAGTACTTC. This codes for CASSGAGVSGETQYF.

This clonotype was counted once. This sequence joins TRBV2 and TRBJ2-2, with 8 bases aligning to TRBD2. CDR1 and CDR2 from the germline V gene are SNHLY and FYNNEI. V was clipped by 3 bases and J by 8 bases; unmatched bases: 11. The CDR3 spans 16 residues. Written as DNA, the CDR3 is TGTGCCAGCAGTGACTTGACTAGCGCCTTCCGAGGGGAGCTGTTTTTT. Protein product: CASSDLTSAFRGELFF.

The chain couples TRBV10-3 to TRBJ2-7; D is ambiguous. Per germline, CDR1 ENHRY and CDR2 SYGVKD. The CDR3 sequence is 14 residues long. Trimming removed 7 bases from V and 0 bases from J, with 13 bases in between. As DNA, the CDR3 is TGTGCCATCAAAGGGCAAATTAGCTCCTACGAGCAGTACTTC. Amino acids: CAIKGQISSYEQYF.

The chain joins TRBV20-1 to TRBJ1-2; perhaps TRBD1 as D (6 bases). Germline lookup yields CDR1 DFQATT and CDR2 SNEGSKA (reference sequence). The CDR3 has 14 residues. V was trimmed by 5 bases and J by 1 base, leaving 14 bases between them. Here the CDR3 reads CSALKPGVNYGYTF. CDR3 in DNA: TGCAGTGCTCTGAAACCAGGGGTTAACTATGGCTACACCTTC.

The J gene is TRBJ1-6, the V gene TRBV4-2; D call uncertain. Trimming shortened V by 0 bases and J by 9 bases, and 15 bases separated the two germline ends. The CDR3 is 16 amino acids. The germline gives CDR1 LGHNA, CDR2 YNFKEQ. Written as DNA, the CDR3 is TGTGCCAGCAGCCAAGATAACAACCTTGGATTTTCACCCCTCCACTTT. Its translation is CASSQDNNLGFSPLHF.

The gene calls are TRBV7-2 and TRBJ2-3; TRBD2 matches at 8 bases. CDR3 size: 16 residues. From germline, CDR1 is SGHTA and CDR2 FQGNSA. Trimming took 6 bases from V and 8 from J; bases not matched to a gene: 16. CDR3 DNA sequence: TGTGCCAGCAGACCCGGGACTAGTCGAGGAAGAGGTACGCAGTATTTT. Its translation is CASRPGTSRGRGTQYF.

The J gene is TRBJ2-1, the V gene TRBV19, with D maybe TRBD1 (6 bases). CDR1 LNHDA and CDR2 SQIVND come from the germline V gene (reference sequence). The CDR3 covers 15 residues. V shed 5 bases and J shed 2 bases, with 13 bases lying between them. The CDR3 DNA follows: TGTGCCAGTAGTGAGACAGGTACTGCCTACAATGAGCAGTTCTTC. This gives the protein CASSETGTAYNEQFF.

This clonotype was seen only once. J is TRBJ1-1 and V is TRBV19; a possible D gene is TRBD1 (6 bases). The CDR3 has 15 amino acids. Germline V gene sequence: CDR1 LNHDA, CDR2 SQIVND (reference sequence). The V end was cut by 5 bases, the J end by 1 base, with 14 bases between. The CDR3 region is CASSSRGRGNTEAFF. The CDR3 bases are TGTGCCAGTAGTTCCAGGGGAAGGGGGAACACTGAAGCTTTCTTT.

J is TRBJ2-7 and V is TRBV18; D may match TRBD1 or TRBD2 (6 bases each). The V end was cut by 1 base, the J end by 6 bases, with 16 bases between. Germline V gives CDR1 KGHSH, CDR2 LQKENI. The CDR3 is 15 amino acids. CDR3 nucleotides: TGTGCCAGCTCACCACTACAGGGAGGAGAGTCCGAGCAGTACTTC. It translates to CASSPLQGGESEQYF. The whole variable domain, filled in from reference TRBV18 and TRBJ2-7, reads NAGVMQNPRHLVRRRGQEARLRCSPMKGHSHVYWYRQLPEEGLKFMVYLQKENIIDESGMPKERFSAEFPKEGPSILRIQQVVRGDSAAYFCASSPLQGGESEQYFGPGTRLTVT.

J is TRBJ2-1 and V is TRBV18, with 9 bases matching TRBD1. Germline lookup yields CDR1 KGHSH and CDR2 LQKENI. The CDR3 length is 16 residues. After removal of 0 bases from V and 5 bases from J, the junction contained 5 bases not matched to a gene. CDR3 in amino acids: CASSPPRQGGNNEQFF. The CDR3 DNA reads as TGTGCCAGCTCACCACCCCGACAGGGGGGAAACAATGAGCAGTTCTTC.

The chain recombines TRBV6-1 with TRBJ2-1; TRBD1 agrees at 8 bases. Germline loops: CDR1 MNHNS, CDR2 SASEGT. This CDR3 spans 15 amino acids. Trimming removed 2 bases from V and 9 bases from J; junction bases left unmatched: 9. CDR3 nucleotide sequence: TGTGCCAGCAGTGAACACGGGACAGGCCGAGGTGAGCAGTTCTTC. It translates to CASSEHGTGRGEQFF.

CDR3 sequence: CASSMAGGAIYEQYF. In DNA form, the CDR3 reads TGTGCCAGTAGTATGGCGGGCGGGGCCATCTACGAGCAGTACTTC. The rearrangement uses TRBV19 and TRBJ2-7; TRBD2 is a possible D gene (6 bases). The ends were cut back, 3 bases at V and 3 bases at J, with 15 bases in the middle. Germline V gene lookup returns CDR1 LNHDA and CDR2 SQIVND (reference sequence). This CDR3 is built from 15 residues.

V usage is TRBV6-8 and J usage is TRBJ2-1; no clear D gene. This CDR3 has 15 residues. The V gene's germline CDR1 is MNHGY and CDR2 SAAAGT. Trimming pared 4 bases from V and 2 bases from J, leaving 12 bases between. CDR3 residues: CASSSCPGAYNEQFF. CDR3 DNA sequence: TGTGCCAGCAGTTCTTGCCCGGGTGCCTACAATGAGCAGTTCTTC.

The V and J genes are TRBV5-1 and TRBJ2-5; 14 nucleotides match TRBD2. The CDR3 runs to 17 residues. Germline V gives CDR1 SGHRS, CDR2 YFSETQ. V was clipped by 0 bases and J by 5 bases; unmatched bases: 6. The CDR3 DNA follows: TGCGCCAGCAGCTTGGGGGGACTAGCGGGAGATAGGGAGACCCAGTACTTC. Protein: CASSLGGLAGDRETQYF.

The rearrangement links TRBV6-5 to TRBJ2-3; 7 positions match TRBD2. V trimming: 5 bases; J trimming: 4 bases; junction bases outside the gene matches: 9. Germline assignment: CDR1 MNHEY and CDR2 SVGAGI. This CDR3 contains 15 residues. CDR3 sequence: CASSKRDYVADTQYF. The CDR3 DNA follows: TGTGCCAGCAGTAAACGGGACTACGTCGCAGATACGCAGTATTTT.

This chain links TRBV2 with TRBJ2-2; the D gene is possibly TRBD1 (6 bases). Trimming left V 11 bases short and J 7 bases short, with 26 bases between. Germline-derived CDR1 and CDR2 are SNHLY and FYNNEI. The CDR3 is made up of 16 amino acids. The CDR3, as DNA: TGTGCCGCCCCCAAACCGGGATCCAGAGGGGGCGGGGAGCTGTTTTTT. This encodes CAAPKPGSRGGGELFF.

V gene TRBV7-8 combines with J gene TRBJ2-3, with unresolved D. Trimming removed 1 base at V and 6 bases at J, with 8 bases between. CDR3 length: 13 amino acids. Germline loops: CDR1 SGHVS, CDR2 FQNEAQ. Here the CDR3 reads CASSLGIRDTQYF. CDR3 sequence (DNA): TGTGCCAGCAGCTTAGGAATTAGGGATACGCAGTATTTT.

V usage is TRBV7-9 and J usage is TRBJ1-1; no clear D gene. Deletions cut 0 bases from V and 2 bases from J, with 7 bases between. CDR3 length equals 14 residues. Germline V CDR1 and CDR2: SEHNR, FQNEAQ (reference sequence). CDR3 nucleotides: TGTGCCAGCAGCTTAGCAACCGATAACACTGAAGCTTTCTTT. This translates into CASSLATDNTEAFF.

The rearrangement links TRBV5-1 to TRBJ2-7, with 8 bases aligning to TRBD1. Germline CDR1 is SGHRS and CDR2 is YFSETQ. The CDR3 extends over 13 amino acids. The junction had 4 bases not matched to a gene; V was cut back by 4 bases and J by 4 bases. CDR3 region: CASSTWTGYEQYF. For the CDR3, the DNA is TGCGCCAGCAGCACATGGACAGGGTACGAGCAGTACTTC.